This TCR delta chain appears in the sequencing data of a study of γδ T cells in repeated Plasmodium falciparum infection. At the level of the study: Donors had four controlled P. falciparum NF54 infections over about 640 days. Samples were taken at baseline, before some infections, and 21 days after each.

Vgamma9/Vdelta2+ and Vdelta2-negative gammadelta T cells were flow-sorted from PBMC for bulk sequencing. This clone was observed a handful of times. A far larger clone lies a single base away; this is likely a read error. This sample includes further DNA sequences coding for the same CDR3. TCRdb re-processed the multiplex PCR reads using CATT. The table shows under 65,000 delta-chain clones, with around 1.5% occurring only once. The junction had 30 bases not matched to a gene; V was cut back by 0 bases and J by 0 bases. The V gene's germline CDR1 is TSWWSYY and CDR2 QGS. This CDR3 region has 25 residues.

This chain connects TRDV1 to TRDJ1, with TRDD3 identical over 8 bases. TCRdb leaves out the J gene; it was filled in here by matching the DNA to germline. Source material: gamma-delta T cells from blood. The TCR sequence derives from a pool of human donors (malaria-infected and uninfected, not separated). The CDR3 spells CALGELGPPLGPLDWGELYTDKLIF. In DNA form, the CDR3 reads TGTGCTCTTGGGGAACTAGGACCCCCCTTAGGGCCCCTTGACTGGGGGGAATTGTACACCGATAAACTCATCTTT.